These 15 T cell receptor beta chains were sequenced from one sample in a study of shared clonotypes between healthy human individuals. Method: immunoSEQ multiplex PCR; TCRdb's copy keeps in-frame clones and lacks some. The sample consists of about 490,000 clones, less than 80% of them appearing once. Sequenced: PBMCs. These receptors all stem from a middle-aged woman in good health. Some clones in this sample may be carry-over from other donors' samples.

The chain employs TRBV9 and TRBJ2-1, with 7 bases identical to TRBD2. The CDR3 is 15 residues long. CDR1 and CDR2 (germline): SGDLS, YYNGEE. V shed 1 base and J 4 bases; nucleotides not matched to a gene: 5. The CDR3 reads CASSVSSGTYNEQFF. The CDR3 coding sequence is TGTGCCAGCAGCGTATCTAGCGGAACATACAATGAGCAGTTCTTC.

CDR3 nucleotides: TGTGCCAGCAGTTTGGGGGGCCCCAGTCAGCCCCAGCATTTT. Residues: CASSLGGPSQPQHF. The rearrangement links TRBV28 to TRBJ1-5; D possibly corresponds to TRBD1 (6 bases). The V end lost 3 bases, the J end lost 6 bases, and 12 bases lay between the germline ends. Germline V lookup: CDR1 MDHEN, CDR2 SYDVKM. The length of the CDR3 is 14 residues.

This clone was detected once. CDR3 coding DNA: TGTGCCAGCAGCCCCCAGCGTGAAAAACTGTTTTTT. This encodes CASSPQREKLFF. This sequence joins TRBV7-2 and TRBJ1-4; D is unclear. CDR3 size: 12 residues. Germline V gives CDR1 SGHTA, CDR2 FQGNSA. V was pared by 5 bases and J by 7 bases, with 8 bases between.

CDR3 DNA: TGTGCCAGCAGTGACGGACAGTTCTACGAGCAGTACTTC. This sequence encodes CASSDGQFYEQYF. The chain links TRBV25-1 to TRBJ2-7; weak D call: TRBD1 (6 bases). V was pared by 3 bases and J by 3 bases, with 9 bases between. From germline, CDR1 is MGHDK and CDR2 SYGVNS. This CDR3 is 13 amino acids long.

This chain joins TRBV18 and TRBJ2-3, with D hard to call. V lost 3 bases to trimming and J lost 1 base, with 8 bases between them. Germline V CDR1 and CDR2: KGHSH, LQKENI. The CDR3 covers 14 residues. Written as DNA, the CDR3 is TGTGCCAGCTCACCGGCAGACGGCACAGATACGCAGTATTTT. Translation gives CASSPADGTDTQYF.

The rearrangement joins TRBV5-4 to TRBJ2-7; 10 positions match TRBD2. V gave up 4 bases and J gave up 7 bases; unmatched junction bases: 5. The germline gives CDR1 SGHNT, CDR2 YYREEE (reference sequence). This CDR3 has 13 residues. The CDR3 nucleotides read TGTGCCAGCAGCCCTCTAGCGGGAGATGAGCAGTACTTC. Translation: CASSPLAGDEQYF.

The chain combines TRBV6-6 with TRBJ2-1; D perhaps matches TRBD2 (6 bases). The germline V and J ends were trimmed by 7 bases and 5 bases, with 9 bases remaining between them. CDR1 is MNHNY and CDR2 is SVGAGI in the germline V gene (reference sequence). This CDR3 is built from 12 residues. The CDR3 nucleotides are TGTGCCAGCATGGGACTGAACAATGAGCAGTTCTTC. Protein product: CASMGLNNEQFF.

This clone occurred a few times. This chain uses TRBV28 with TRBJ1-4; the match to TRBD1 covers 9 bases. The CDR3 runs to 13 residues. Germline trimming cut 5 bases from V and 5 bases from J; bases unmatched to any gene: 0. Germline V CDR1 and CDR2: MDHEN, SYDVKM. CDR3 loop: CASSGTGNEKLFF. For the CDR3, the DNA is TGTGCCAGCAGTGGGACAGGGAATGAAAAACTGTTTTTT.

The rearrangement links TRBV5-4 to TRBJ2-1; the D call may be TRBD1 or TRBD2 (5 bases each). Trimming shortened V by 0 bases and J by 3 bases, and 13 bases separated the two germline ends. CDR1 is SGHNT and CDR2 is YYREEE in the germline V gene (reference sequence). The CDR3 is 16 residues long. The CDR3 sequence: CASSLGGRGVYNEQFF. In DNA form, the CDR3 reads TGTGCCAGCAGCTTGGGTGGGAGAGGGGTCTACAATGAGCAGTTCTTC.

The chain joins TRBV5-5 to TRBJ1-3; D remains ambiguous. CDR1 is SGHKS and CDR2 is YYEKEE in the germline V gene (reference sequence). Trimming took 2 bases from V and 1 from J, leaving 7 bases between them. This CDR3 comprises 14 residues. In DNA, the CDR3 is TGTGCCAGCAGCTTATTGGGATCTGGAAACACCATATATTTT. Residues: CASSLLGSGNTIYF.

The chain is built from TRBV19 and TRBJ2-1, with 9 bases matching TRBD2. V lost 3 bases and J lost 7; bases outside the gene matches: 7. The CDR3 extends over 15 amino acids. Germline CDR1 and CDR2: LNHDA and SQIVND (reference sequence). The CDR3 region is CASSMGSGRTNEQFF. The CDR3 DNA is TGTGCCAGTAGTATGGGTAGCGGGAGAACGAATGAGCAGTTCTTC.

The chain joins TRBV10-2 to TRBJ2-5; no clear D gene. CDR1 is WSHSY, CDR2 SAAADI, per germline. The CDR3 runs to 13 residues. The ends were cut back, 3 bases at V and 7 bases at J, with 12 bases in the middle. As DNA, the CDR3 is TGCGCCAGCAGTGAAAACTCCCTAGGGACCCAGTACTTC. Translation gives CASSENSLGTQYF.

This rearrangement joins TRBV10-3 to TRBJ2-1, with a tentative D call TRBD2 (6 bases). Deletions cut 4 bases from V and 5 bases from J, with 12 bases between. This CDR3 is 14 amino acids long. Germline V CDR1 and CDR2: ENHRY, SYGVKD. CDR3 nucleotides: TGTGCCATCAGTGGTGGGACTGGAGACAATGAGCAGTTCTTC. Translation gives CAISGGTGDNEQFF.

The rearrangement links TRBV11-2 to TRBJ1-4; perhaps TRBD1 as D (6 bases). The V and J ends lost 3 bases and 0 bases respectively, with 14 bases between them. Germline V lookup: CDR1 SGHAT, CDR2 FQNNGV. The CDR3 is 17 residues long. The CDR3 nucleotides read TGTGCCAGCAGCTTGCTTAGGGGGGGAACAACTAATGAAAAACTGTTTTTT. Translation gives CASSLLRGGTTNEKLFF.

The chain uses TRBV11-3 and TRBJ2-5; 9 bases match TRBD2. CDR1 is SGHNT, CDR2 YENEEA, per germline. V was pared by 3 bases and J by 1 base, with 3 bases of the junction left unmatched. CDR3 length: 15 amino acids. The CDR3 DNA is TGTGCCAGCAGCTTGTCACTAGCGGGCCAAGAGACCCAGTACTTC. Translation: CASSLSLAGQETQYF.